This is a list of T cell receptor beta chains from one sample in a study of T cell responses to AZD1222 COVID-19 vaccine. Method: immunoSEQ multiplex PCR; TCRdb's copy keeps in-frame clones and lacks some. Of some 100,000 clones listed, roughly 89% are singletons. The sample consisted of peripheral blood, taken on day 0 of AZD1222 vaccination. The receptors come from an adult in good health. Both conserved end residues are part of each CDR3. Each record gives: clone size, J gene, D gene, V gene, CDR3 protein, CDR3 DNA. A D gene is named only where the DNA matches it firmly. The size field is filled for only some rows; it gives once, few, many or a size class.

size: NA; J: TRBJ2-7; D: NA; V: TRBV2; CDR3: CASRVHESSYEQYF; DNA: TGTGCCAGCAGGGTTCACGAGTCCTCCTACGAGCAGTACTTC
size: NA; J: TRBJ2-3; D: TRBD2; V: TRBV10-3; CDR3: CAIMQGLYTSTDTQYF; DNA: TGTGCCATCATGCAGGGACTATATACTAGCACAGATACGCAGTATTTT
size: NA; J: TRBJ1-5; D: NA; V: TRBV10-2; CDR3: CASSASQDNQPQHF; DNA: TGCGCCAGCAGTGCGTCGCAGGATAATCAGCCCCAGCATTTT
size: NA; J: TRBJ2-7; D: NA; V: TRBV5-1; CDR3: CASSYLPDRLQYF; DNA: TGCGCCAGCAGCTACCTCCCCGACAGGTTGCAGTACTTC
size: NA; J: TRBJ1-6; D: NA; V: TRBV5-1; CDR3: CASSSEILNSPLHF; DNA: TGCGCCAGCAGCTCTGAGATCTTAAATTCACCCCTCCACTTT
size: NA; J: TRBJ1-1; D: NA; V: TRBV19; CDR3: CASSIEAREYNTEAFF; DNA: TGTGCCAGTAGTATAGAGGCCAGGGAATACAACACTGAAGCTTTCTTT
size: NA; J: TRBJ2-2; D: NA; V: TRBV10-3; CDR3: CAIRGYTGELFF; DNA: TGTGCCATCAGGGGGTACACCGGGGAGCTGTTTTTT
size: NA; J: TRBJ1-2; D: TRBD1; V: TRBV4-1; CDR3: CASSRVGGQGFSGYTF; DNA: TGCGCCAGCAGCCGCGTCGGAGGACAGGGATTTAGTGGCTACACCTTC
size: NA; J: TRBJ1-1; D: NA; V: TRBV5-1; CDR3: CASSLAGDTEAFF; DNA: TGCGCCAGCAGCTTAGCAGGGGACACTGAAGCTTTCTTT
size: NA; J: TRBJ1-1; D: NA; V: TRBV15; CDR3: CATSRGTANTEAFF; DNA: TGTGCCACCAGCAGAGGAACTGCGAACACTGAAGCTTTCTTT
size: once; J: TRBJ1-3; D: NA; V: TRBV12-3/TRBV12-4; CDR3: CASSLRNTIYF; DNA: TGTGCCAGCAGTTTACGAAACACCATATATTTT
size: NA; J: TRBJ2-6; D: NA; V: TRBV6-5; CDR3: CASSYIRSGANVLTF; DNA: TGTGCCAGCAGTTACATCCGCTCTGGGGCCAACGTCCTGACTTTC
size: NA; J: TRBJ1-2; D: TRBD1; V: TRBV7-9; CDR3: CASSLGQGSAGYTF; DNA: TGTGCCAGCAGCTTGGGACAGGGGTCCGCTGGCTACACCTTC
size: NA; J: TRBJ1-5; D: NA; V: TRBV6-6; CDR3: CASSYSGPSSNQPQHF; DNA: TGTGCCAGCAGTTACTCGGGCCCGAGTTCTAATCAGCCCCAGCATTTT
size: NA; J: TRBJ1-1; D: TRBD1; V: TRBV18; CDR3: CASSPDRGDTEAFF; DNA: TGTGCCAGCTCACCAGACAGGGGCGACACTGAAGCTTTCTTT
size: NA; J: TRBJ2-7; D: TRBD1; V: TRBV7-2; CDR3: CASSPDRGGRRKQYF; DNA: TGTGCCAGCAGCCCTGACAGGGGGGGCAGGAGGAAGCAGTACTTC
size: NA; J: TRBJ1-1; D: TRBD1; V: TRBV18; CDR3: CASSVQGRGPAEAFF; DNA: TGTGCCAGCTCAGTGCAGGGCAGGGGGCCCGCTGAAGCTTTCTTT
size: NA; J: TRBJ2-7; D: NA; V: TRBV10-2; CDR3: CASSEFGQGRREQYF; DNA: TGCGCCAGCAGTGAGTTCGGCCAGGGGAGGAGAGAGCAGTACTTC
size: NA; J: TRBJ1-1; D: NA; V: TRBV19; CDR3: CASSTGEETEAFF; DNA: TGTGCCAGTAGTACGGGGGAGGAGACTGAAGCTTTCTTT
size: NA; J: TRBJ1-6; D: NA; V: TRBV23-1; CDR3: CASSRRHKSLHF; DNA: TGCGCCAGCAGTCGCCGTCACAAATCCCTCCACTTT